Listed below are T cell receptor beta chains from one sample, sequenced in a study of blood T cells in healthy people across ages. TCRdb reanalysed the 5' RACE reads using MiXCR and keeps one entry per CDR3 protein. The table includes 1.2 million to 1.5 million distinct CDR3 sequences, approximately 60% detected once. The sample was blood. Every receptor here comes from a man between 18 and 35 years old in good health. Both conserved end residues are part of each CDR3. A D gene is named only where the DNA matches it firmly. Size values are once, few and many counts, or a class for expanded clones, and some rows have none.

CDR3 protein: CASSEVGIRGDTQYF
CDR3 DNA: TGTGCCAGCAGTGAAGTGGGCATAAGGGGAGATACGCAGTATTTT
clone size: NA
J gene: TRBJ2-3
V gene: TRBV25-1
D gene: NA

CDR3 protein: CATSDAGPSYGYTF
CDR3 DNA: TGTGCCACCAGTGACGCGGGACCGAGCTATGGCTACACCTTC
clone size: NA
J gene: TRBJ1-2
V gene: TRBV24-1
D gene: NA

CDR3 protein: CASSWRGLEFTGELFF
CDR3 DNA: TGTGCCAGCAGCTGGCGGGGACTAGAATTTACCGGGGAGCTGTTTTTT
clone size: NA
J gene: TRBJ2-2
V gene: TRBV5-6
D gene: TRBD2

CDR3 protein: CSARGQGAGEQFF
CDR3 DNA: TGCAGCGCTCGGGGACAGGGGGCAGGTGAGCAGTTCTTC
clone size: NA
J gene: TRBJ2-1
V gene: TRBV29-1
D gene: TRBD1

CDR3 protein: CASSHDLYEQYF
CDR3 DNA: TGCGCCAGCAGCCACGATCTTTACGAGCAGTACTTC
clone size: NA
J gene: TRBJ2-7
V gene: TRBV4-1
D gene: NA

CDR3 protein: CASSFDRGRHEQYF
CDR3 DNA: TGTGCCAGCAGTTTTGACAGGGGACGCCACGAGCAGTACTTC
clone size: NA
J gene: TRBJ2-7
V gene: TRBV6-6
D gene: TRBD1

CDR3 protein: CASSLLRMSHEQYF
CDR3 DNA: TGTGCCAGCAGCTTATTACGGATGAGTCATGAGCAGTACTTC
clone size: NA
J gene: TRBJ2-7
V gene: TRBV7-2
D gene: NA

CDR3 protein: CASSLGLQTQYF
CDR3 DNA: TGTGCCAGCAGTTTGGGCCTCCAGACCCAGTACTTC
clone size: NA
J gene: TRBJ2-5
V gene: TRBV28
D gene: NA

CDR3 protein: CASSYSRSYEQFF
CDR3 DNA: TGTGCCAGCAGTTACTCTCGCTCCTACGAGCAGTTCTTC
clone size: NA
J gene: TRBJ2-1
V gene: TRBV6-5
D gene: NA

CDR3 protein: CASSPRTRRETQYF
CDR3 DNA: TGTGCCAGCAGTCCTAGGACTAGAAGGGAGACCCAGTACTTC
clone size: NA
J gene: TRBJ2-5
V gene: TRBV27
D gene: TRBD2

CDR3 protein: CASSQDVGQEGSGTQYF
CDR3 DNA: TGTGCCAGCAGCCAAGACGTTGGACAGGAGGGTTCTGGGACCCAGTACTTC
clone size: NA
J gene: TRBJ2-5
V gene: TRBV4-2
D gene: NA

CDR3 protein: CSASGTENSPLHF
CDR3 DNA: TGCAGTGCTTCCGGGACAGAAAATTCACCCCTCCACTTT
clone size: NA
J gene: TRBJ1-6
V gene: TRBV20-1
D gene: TRBD1

CDR3 protein: CASSPGYAPYEQYF
CDR3 DNA: TGTGCCAGCAGCCCAGGATATGCCCCCTACGAGCAGTACTTC
clone size: NA
J gene: TRBJ2-7
V gene: TRBV3-1
D gene: NA

CDR3 protein: CASSLRQGRYTF
CDR3 DNA: TGTGCCAGCAGTTTGCGACAGGGACGCTACACCTTC
clone size: NA
J gene: TRBJ1-2
V gene: TRBV28
D gene: TRBD1

CDR3 protein: CASRTAVEQFF
CDR3 DNA: TGTGCCAGCAGGACGGCCGTTGAGCAGTTCTTC
clone size: once
J gene: TRBJ2-1
V gene: TRBV11-1
D gene: NA

CDR3 protein: CASSPPTGVDTQYF
CDR3 DNA: TGCGCCAGCAGCCCACCGACAGGGGTAGATACGCAGTATTTT
clone size: NA
J gene: TRBJ2-3
V gene: TRBV4-1
D gene: TRBD1

CDR3 protein: CASSLGAQGYQGYTF
CDR3 DNA: TGTGCCAGCAGTTTAGGAGCTCAGGGTTATCAAGGCTACACCTTC
clone size: once
J gene: TRBJ1-2
V gene: TRBV12-3/TRBV12-4
D gene: NA

CDR3 protein: CSAAGQYNQPQHF
CDR3 DNA: TGCAGTGCCGCCGGACAGTACAATCAGCCCCAGCATTTT
clone size: NA
J gene: TRBJ1-5
V gene: TRBV20-1
D gene: NA

CDR3 protein: CASSYYANTGELFF
CDR3 DNA: TGTGCCAGCAGTTATTACGCGAACACCGGGGAGCTGTTTTTT
clone size: NA
J gene: TRBJ2-2
V gene: TRBV6-5
D gene: NA

CDR3 protein: CASSQDIGSTDTQYF
CDR3 DNA: TGCGCCAGCAGCCAAGATATCGGTTCAACAGATACGCAGTATTTT
clone size: NA
J gene: TRBJ2-3
V gene: TRBV4-3
D gene: NA

CDR3 protein: CAWSFNRLDEKLFF
CDR3 DNA: TGTGCCTGGAGTTTTAACAGGCTTGATGAAAAACTGTTTTTT
clone size: NA
J gene: TRBJ1-4
V gene: TRBV30
D gene: NA

CDR3 protein: CATSRDFPRRDYNEQYF
CDR3 DNA: TGTGCCACCAGCAGAGATTTCCCTCGGAGGGACTACAATGAGCAGTACTTC
clone size: once
J gene: TRBJ2-7
V gene: TRBV15
D gene: TRBD2

CDR3 protein: CASSLFRGGIVEQFF
CDR3 DNA: TGTGCCAGCAGTTTATTCCGGGGGGGTATAGTTGAGCAGTTCTTC
clone size: NA
J gene: TRBJ2-1
V gene: TRBV28
D gene: TRBD2

CDR3 protein: CSAGKRGGPETQYF
CDR3 DNA: TGCAGTGCCGGAAAGCGGGGGGGTCCAGAGACCCAGTACTTC
clone size: NA
J gene: TRBJ2-5
V gene: TRBV20-1
D gene: TRBD2

CDR3 protein: CASSLVTAYEQYF
CDR3 DNA: TGCGCCAGCAGCTTGGTGACAGCCTACGAGCAGTACTTC
clone size: once
J gene: TRBJ2-7
V gene: TRBV5-1
D gene: NA

CDR3 protein: CSVTGLAGVGSYNEQFF
CDR3 DNA: TGCAGCGTTACGGGACTAGCGGGAGTGGGCTCCTACAATGAGCAGTTCTTC
clone size: few
J gene: TRBJ2-1
V gene: TRBV29-1
D gene: TRBD2

CDR3 protein: CASSQERTDTQYF
CDR3 DNA: TGTGCCAGCAGCCAAGAGAGGACAGATACGCAGTATTTT
clone size: NA
J gene: TRBJ2-3
V gene: TRBV4-3
D gene: NA

CDR3 protein: CASSYERDSNYEQYF
CDR3 DNA: TGTGCCAGCAGCTACGAGCGAGACAGTAACTACGAGCAGTACTTC
clone size: NA
J gene: TRBJ2-7
V gene: TRBV7-9
D gene: NA

CDR3 protein: CASSWGLAEETQHF
CDR3 DNA: TGCGCCAGCAGCTGGGGACTAGCAGAAGAGACCCAGCATTTT
clone size: NA
J gene: TRBJ1-5
V gene: TRBV5-1
D gene: NA

CDR3 protein: CASQPLPYEQYF
CDR3 DNA: TGTGCCAGCCAGCCCCTACCCTACGAGCAGTACTTC
clone size: NA
J gene: TRBJ2-7
V gene: TRBV2
D gene: NA

CDR3 protein: CASSWDLSGGATDTQYF
CDR3 DNA: TGTGCCAGCAGCTGGGACCTTAGCGGGGGGGCCACAGATACGCAGTATTTT
clone size: NA
J gene: TRBJ2-3
V gene: TRBV7-8
D gene: TRBD2

CDR3 protein: CASSLEGGGTHEQYF
CDR3 DNA: TGCGCCAGCAGCTTGGAAGGAGGGGGAACTCACGAGCAGTACTTC
clone size: NA
J gene: TRBJ2-7
V gene: TRBV5-1
D gene: NA

CDR3 protein: CSAIQSSGVLGQETQYF
CDR3 DNA: TGCAGTGCTATTCAATCTAGCGGAGTCTTGGGCCAAGAGACCCAGTACTTC
clone size: NA
J gene: TRBJ2-5
V gene: TRBV20-1
D gene: TRBD2

CDR3 protein: CASSLWLSTDTQYF
CDR3 DNA: TGTGCCAGCAGCTTATGGCTAAGCACAGATACGCAGTATTTT
clone size: NA
J gene: TRBJ2-3
V gene: TRBV7-2
D gene: NA

CDR3 protein: CASSLSRGLTEAFF
CDR3 DNA: TGTGCCAGCAGTTTATCCAGGGGGTTGACTGAAGCTTTCTTT
clone size: NA
J gene: TRBJ1-1
V gene: TRBV27
D gene: TRBD1

CDR3 protein: CSANRQTYEQYF
CDR3 DNA: TGCAGTGCTAACCGACAGACCTACGAGCAGTACTTC
clone size: NA
J gene: TRBJ2-7
V gene: TRBV20-1
D gene: NA

CDR3 protein: CASSFGTGGKETQYF
CDR3 DNA: TGTGCCAGCAGTTTCGGGACAGGGGGCAAAGAGACCCAGTACTTC
clone size: NA
J gene: TRBJ2-5
V gene: TRBV12-3/TRBV12-4
D gene: TRBD1

CDR3 protein: CASSSRDRAPYEQYF
CDR3 DNA: TGTGCCAGCAGCTCCCGGGACAGGGCCCCCTACGAGCAGTACTTC
clone size: NA
J gene: TRBJ2-7
V gene: TRBV7-9
D gene: TRBD1

CDR3 protein: CASTTNRGETQYF
CDR3 DNA: TGTGCCAGCACGACTAACCGAGGAGAGACCCAGTACTTC
clone size: NA
J gene: TRBJ2-5
V gene: TRBV2
D gene: NA

CDR3 protein: CASSYPGQGVTEAFF
CDR3 DNA: TGTGCCAGCAGTTACCCGGGACAGGGGGTCACTGAAGCTTTCTTT
clone size: once
J gene: TRBJ1-1
V gene: TRBV7-9
D gene: TRBD1

CDR3 protein: CASSLTGTGAGELFF
CDR3 DNA: TGTGCCAGCAGCCTAACAGGGACTGGAGCCGGGGAGCTGTTTTTT
clone size: NA
J gene: TRBJ2-2
V gene: TRBV6-2/TRBV6-3
D gene: NA

CDR3 protein: CASSLPGTGGLHEQYF
CDR3 DNA: TGTGCCAGCAGCTTACCCGGGACAGGGGGTCTTCATGAGCAGTACTTC
clone size: NA
J gene: TRBJ2-7
V gene: TRBV7-2
D gene: TRBD1

CDR3 protein: CASMAQRIWDEQYF
CDR3 DNA: TGCGCCAGCATGGCACAACGTATTTGGGACGAGCAGTACTTC
clone size: NA
J gene: TRBJ2-7
V gene: TRBV10-2
D gene: NA